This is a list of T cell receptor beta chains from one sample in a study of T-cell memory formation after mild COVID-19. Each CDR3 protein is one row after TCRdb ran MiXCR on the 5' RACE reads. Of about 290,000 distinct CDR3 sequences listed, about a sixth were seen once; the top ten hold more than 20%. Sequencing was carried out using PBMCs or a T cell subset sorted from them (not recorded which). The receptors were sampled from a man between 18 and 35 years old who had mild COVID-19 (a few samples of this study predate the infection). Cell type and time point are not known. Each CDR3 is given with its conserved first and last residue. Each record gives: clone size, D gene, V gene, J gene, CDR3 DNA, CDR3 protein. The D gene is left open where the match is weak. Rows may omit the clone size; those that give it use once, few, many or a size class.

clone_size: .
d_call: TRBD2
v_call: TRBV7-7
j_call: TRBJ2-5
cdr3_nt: TGTGCCAGCAGCTTGTCTAGCGGGGGGCCTGAGGAGACCCAGTACTTC
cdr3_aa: CASSLSSGGPEETQYF

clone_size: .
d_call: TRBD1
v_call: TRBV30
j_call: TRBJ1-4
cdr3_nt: TGTGCCTGGACCGCTGTGGGGACAGAGAATGAAAAACTGTTTTTT
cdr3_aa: CAWTAVGTENEKLFF

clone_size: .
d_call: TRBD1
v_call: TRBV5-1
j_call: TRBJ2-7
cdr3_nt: TGCGCCAGCAGCTTGGAACAGGGGGCCTACGAGCAGTACTTC
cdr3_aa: CASSLEQGAYEQYF

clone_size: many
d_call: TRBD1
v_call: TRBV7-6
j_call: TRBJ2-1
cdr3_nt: TGTGCCAGCAGCTTAACAGGGGGCTCCTACAATGAGCAGTTCTTC
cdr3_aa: CASSLTGGSYNEQFF

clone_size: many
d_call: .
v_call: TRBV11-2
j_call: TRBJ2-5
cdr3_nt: TGTGCCAGCAGCTTTTGGCAGGAAGTCCAAGAGACCCAGTACTTC
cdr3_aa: CASSFWQEVQETQYF

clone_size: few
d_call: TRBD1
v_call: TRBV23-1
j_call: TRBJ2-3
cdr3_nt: TGCGCCAGCAGTCCCCAGGGGGCAACAGATACGCAGTATTTT
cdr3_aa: CASSPQGATDTQYF

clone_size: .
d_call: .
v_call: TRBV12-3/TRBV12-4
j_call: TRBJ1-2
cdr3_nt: TGTGCCAGCAGTGGCCTAGGGGGTATGGCATGGTATGGCTACACCTTC
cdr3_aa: CASSGLGGMAWYGYTF

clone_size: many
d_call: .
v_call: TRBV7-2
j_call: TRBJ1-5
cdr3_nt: TGTGCCAGCAGTCCCCGGGGTGGTCAGCCCCAGCATTTT
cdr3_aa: CASSPRGGQPQHF

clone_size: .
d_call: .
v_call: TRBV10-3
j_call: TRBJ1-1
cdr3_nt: TGTGCCATCAGCCTAATGGGAATGAACACTGAAGCTTTCTTT
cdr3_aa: CAISLMGMNTEAFF

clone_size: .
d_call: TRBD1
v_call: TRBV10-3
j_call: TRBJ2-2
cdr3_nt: TGTGCCATCAGTGAAAGGGGGCGTGGCACCGGGGAGCTGTTTTTT
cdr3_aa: CAISERGRGTGELFF

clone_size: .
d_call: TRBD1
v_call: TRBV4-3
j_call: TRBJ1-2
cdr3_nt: TGCGCCAGCAGCCAGGACAGGGGGCGCGGGGGCTACACCTTC
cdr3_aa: CASSQDRGRGGYTF

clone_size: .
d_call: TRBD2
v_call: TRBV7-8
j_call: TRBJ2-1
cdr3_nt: TGTGCCAGCAGGATGGGACTAGCGGGAGGGCCAGAGGAGAATGAGCAGTTCTTC
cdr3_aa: CASRMGLAGGPEENEQFF

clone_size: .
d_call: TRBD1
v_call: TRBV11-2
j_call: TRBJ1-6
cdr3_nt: TGTGCCAGCAGGACTATCCGGGACAGTGCCCCCAATTCACCCCTCCACTTT
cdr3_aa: CASRTIRDSAPNSPLHF